Shown below are 26 T cell receptor beta chains from a single sample sequenced in a study of T cell responses to AZD1222 COVID-19 vaccine (dated by TCRdb to about 2021). In light of the paper, this sample's time point label describes: baseline before first vaccination. The method was the immunoSEQ multiplex PCR assay. TCRdb stores this immuneACCESS table with in-frame sequences only. Part of the clones is absent; in the studies checked, under half of the shortfall reflects unresolved V genes, and no reason is known for the rest. In all, the sample holds 98,000 or so clones, and 80% to 90% of those were seen once. The leading ten clones occupy around 9.4% of the sample. The sample was peripheral blood, taken on day 0 of AZD1222 vaccination. Receptor source: an adult in good health.

This clone was counted a few times. This sequence joins TRBV10-1 and TRBJ2-7; tentative D call: TRBD1 (6 bases). CDR1 WNHNN and CDR2 SYGVQD come from the germline V gene (reference sequence). The CDR3 totals 15 residues. Trimming stripped 0 bases from V and 0 bases from J, with 9 bases between. As DNA, the CDR3 is TGCGCCAGCAGTGAGTCCCGGACAGTCTCCTACGAGCAGTACTTC. It translates to CASSESRTVSYEQYF.

The chain combines TRBV3-1 (or the pseudogene TRBV3-2) with TRBJ1-6; D remains unclear. Per the germline V gene, CDR1 is LGHDT and CDR2 is YNNKEL (reference sequence). The V end was cut by 5 bases, the J end by 5 bases, with 19 bases between. The CDR3 is made up of 17 amino acids. CDR3 coding DNA: TGTGCCAGCAGCATTACCGGTCCCATACATCATAATTCACCCCTCCACTTT. This encodes CASSITGPIHHNSPLHF.

CDR3 region: CSVEGAGGNEKLFF. The CDR3 DNA sequence: TGCAGCGTTGAGGGGGCAGGGGGGAATGAAAAACTGTTTTTT. This chain joins TRBV29-1 and TRBJ1-4; 7 bases match TRBD1. The germline V gene has CDR1 SQVTM and CDR2 ANQGSEA. The CDR3 extends over 14 amino acids. Germline trimming cut 3 bases from V and 5 bases from J; bases unmatched to any gene: 6. The variable domain in full, with the rest retrieved from reference TRBV29-1 and TRBJ1-4, is SAVISQKPSRDICQRGTSLTIQCQVDSQVTMMFWYRQQPGQSLTLIATANQGSEATYESGFVIDKFPISRPNLTFSTLTVSNMSPEDSSIYLCSVEGAGGNEKLFFGSGTQLSVL.

The chain is built from TRBV5-5 and TRBJ1-1, with 7 bases matching TRBD1. The CDR3 loop spans 14 amino acids. Trimming removed 2 bases from V and 7 bases from J; junction bases left unmatched: 8. Germline lookup yields CDR1 SGHKS and CDR2 YYEKEE (reference sequence). Here the CDR3 reads CASSFRTGDNEAFF. The CDR3 nucleotides read TGTGCCAGCAGCTTTCGGACAGGCGATAATGAAGCTTTCTTT.

This clone was observed a single time. The J gene is TRBJ2-7, the V gene TRBV7-2; TRBD2 matches 10 bases. V gave up 5 bases and J gave up 2 bases; unmatched junction bases: 6. Germline V lookup: CDR1 SGHTA, CDR2 FQGNSA. The CDR3 has 15 residues. The DNA for the CDR3 is TGTGCCAGCAGCCCTTCAGCGGGAGGGCCCTACGAGCAGTACTTC. Translation gives CASSPSAGGPYEQYF.

This clone was seen only once. This chain connects TRBV14 to TRBJ1-4; the D is unclear. Per the germline V gene, CDR1 is SGHDN and CDR2 is FVKESK. Trimming cost V 1 base and J 0 bases, with 9 bases left between them. There are 16 residues in the CDR3. The CDR3 nucleotides are TGTGCCAGCAGCCAAGGGTTCGGTACAACTAATGAAAAACTGTTTTTT. This translates into CASSQGFGTTNEKLFF.

The rearrangement joins TRBV29-1 to TRBJ2-1, with TRBD2 matching 9 bases. Trimming cost V 5 bases and J 7 bases; bases outside gene matches: 6. The germline gives CDR1 SQVTM, CDR2 ANQGSEA. CDR3 size: 13 residues. DNA for the CDR3: TGCAGCGTTTTACTAGCGGGTAAAAATGAGCAGTTCTTC. Protein sequence: CSVLLAGKNEQFF.

The chain recombines TRBV4-3 with TRBJ1-5; 8 bases align to TRBD1. V gave up 5 bases and J gave up 5 bases; unmatched junction bases: 8. The CDR3 loop spans 15 amino acids. Germline-derived CDR1 and CDR2 are LGHNA and YSLEER. The CDR3 DNA is TGCGCCAGCAGCATAGGACAGGGCGTAGATCAGCCCCAGCATTTT. Protein: CASSIGQGVDQPQHF.

This rearrangement joins TRBV6-5 to TRBJ1-1; D is possibly TRBD1 (5 bases). The V gene's germline CDR1 is MNHEY and CDR2 SVGAGI. With 2 bases removed from V and 1 base from J, the gap between germline ends came to 11 bases. This CDR3 contains 15 residues. Written as DNA, the CDR3 is TGTGCCAGCAGTTACACCCACCAGGGGAACACTGAAGCTTTCTTT. This encodes CASSYTHQGNTEAFF.

This clone was seen just once. V is TRBV10-3 and J is TRBJ2-1, with TRBD2 identical over 9 bases. This CDR3 is 14 amino acids long. Looked up from germline, CDR1 is ENHRY and CDR2 is SYGVKD. Germline trimming cut 5 bases from V and 6 bases from J; bases unmatched to any gene: 5. DNA for the CDR3: TGTGCCATCAGTCAGAGACTAGCGGCCAATGAGCAGTTCTTC. Translating it yields CAISQRLAANEQFF.

V usage is TRBV7-3 and J usage is TRBJ2-2; D not certain. Trimming shortened V by 1 base and J by 0 bases, and 9 bases separated the two germline ends. The CDR3 consists of 16 residues. CDR1 is SGHTA and CDR2 is FQGTGA in the germline V gene. In DNA form, the CDR3 reads TGTGCCAGCAGCTTAAGAGGACCCCCGAACACCGGGGAGCTGTTTTTT. Its protein product is CASSLRGPPNTGELFF.

This clone was detected once. This rearrangement joins TRBV9 to TRBJ2-2; tentative D call: TRBD2 (6 bases). Trimming left V 2 bases short and J 1 base short, with 12 bases between. The germline V gene has CDR1 SGDLS and CDR2 YYNGEE. This CDR3 is 16 amino acids long. The CDR3 here is CASSVLGGENTGELFF. In DNA, the CDR3 is TGTGCCAGCAGCGTTTTGGGGGGAGAGAACACCGGGGAGCTGTTTTTT.

The chain recombines TRBV11-2 with TRBJ2-7; no firm D call. V lost 5 bases and J lost 3, with 11 bases in between. Germline CDR1 reads SGHAT; CDR2 reads FQNNGV. The CDR3 contains 13 residues. The CDR3 sequence: CASSRSSNYEQYF. DNA of the CDR3: TGTGCCAGCAGCCGTTCCTCGAACTACGAGCAGTACTTC.

CDR3 nucleotide sequence: TGTGCCAGCAGTGGATGGACAGGGGACATCAAAGAGACCCAGTACTTC. This translates into CASSGWTGDIKETQYF. The chain joins TRBV27 to TRBJ2-5, with 9 bases matching TRBD1. The CDR3 totals 16 residues. The germline V gene encodes CDR1 MNHEY and CDR2 SMNVEV (reference sequence). V was clipped by 5 bases and J by 3 bases; unmatched bases: 10.

V usage is TRBV6-2 or TRBV6-3 and J usage is TRBJ2-2, with 8 bases fitting TRBD2. The CDR3 contains 15 residues. Trimming took 5 bases from V and 4 from J; bases not matched to a gene: 6. Germline-derived CDR1 and CDR2 are MNHEY and SVGEGT. The CDR3 DNA follows: TGTGCCAGCAGTCTGAGCGGGAGTCCCACCGGGGAGCTGTTTTTT. It encodes CASSLSGSPTGELFF.

The chain employs TRBV6-2 or TRBV6-3 and TRBJ2-1; D may be TRBD1 or TRBD2 (5 bases each). This CDR3 is 15 amino acids long. Trimming shortened V by 0 bases and J by 7 bases, and 13 bases separated the two germline ends. The V gene's germline CDR1 is MNHEY and CDR2 SVGEGT. This CDR3 is CASSYSGTRRNEQFF. The CDR3 nucleotides read TGTGCCAGCAGTTACTCGGGGACCCGGCGGAATGAGCAGTTCTTC.

As concerns this clone: The junction and the germline gene differ at one end; a read error may be behind it. The CDR3 nucleotides are TGTGCCAGCAGCGTAACAGTGAACACCGGGGAGCTGTTTTTT. Protein: CASSVTVNTGELFF. The genes are TRBV7-3 and TRBJ2-2; D unclear. Germline assignment: CDR1 SGHTA and CDR2 FQGTGA. This CDR3 region has 14 residues.

This clone has only one observation. The rearrangement links TRBV2 to TRBJ1-5; D is perhaps TRBD1 (5 bases). This CDR3 is built from 15 residues. The germline CDR1 and CDR2 sequences are SNHLY and FYNNEI. The V and J ends lost 5 bases and 0 bases respectively, with 11 bases between them. CDR3 protein: CASSWGDPSNQPQHF. CDR3 bases: TGTGCCAGCAGTTGGGGGGATCCTAGCAATCAGCCCCAGCATTTT.

The chain recombines TRBV4-2 with TRBJ2-7; TRBD2 matches 13 bases. The V gene end was trimmed by 4 bases and the J gene end by 6 bases; junction bases not matched to a gene: 12. CDR3 length: 17 residues. Looked up from germline, CDR1 is LGHNA and CDR2 is YNFKEQ. The CDR3 coding sequence is TGTGCCAGCAGCCCTACAGGACTAGCGGGAGTCCAAGGCGAGCAGTACTTC. It is translated as CASSPTGLAGVQGEQYF.

The chain is built from TRBV3-1 (or the pseudogene TRBV3-2) and TRBJ1-5; no reliable D call. Trimming pared 1 base from V and 16 bases from J, leaving 17 bases between. This CDR3 is built from 13 residues. Germline CDR1 LGHDT, CDR2 YNNKEL (reference sequence). The CDR3 coding sequence is TGTGCCAGCAGCCAAGGAAGTTCAGGCAAGGGACATTTT. It codes for CASSQGSSGKGHF.

The chain has TRBV2 and TRBJ2-5; D is perhaps TRBD1 (5 bases). Germline loops: CDR1 SNHLY, CDR2 FYNNEI. This CDR3 is 14 amino acids long. The ends were cut back, 5 bases at V and 5 bases at J, with 15 bases in the middle. DNA of the CDR3: TGTGCCAGCAGTTTTCAGGGAATTAGGGAGACCCAGTACTTC. Translated: CASSFQGIRETQYF.

This clone was found a few times. This sequence joins TRBV7-2 and TRBJ1-4, with D unresolved. Germline loops: CDR1 SGHTA, CDR2 FQGNSA. Trimming pared 1 base from V and 4 bases from J, leaving 10 bases between. The CDR3 length is 15 residues. CDR3 sequence (DNA): TGTGCCAGCAGCTTAGTTCGCAGCGATAATGAAAAACTGTTTTTT. Residues: CASSLVRSDNEKLFF.

The chain joins TRBV2 to TRBJ2-1; 12 bases are a match to TRBD1. After removal of 5 bases from V and 7 bases from J, the junction contained 9 bases not matched to a gene. The germline V gene encodes CDR1 SNHLY and CDR2 FYNNEI. The CDR3 contains 16 residues. The DNA for the CDR3 is TGTGCCAGCAGTTACCCGGGACAGGGGGCGAAAAATGAGCAGTTCTTC. Protein: CASSYPGQGAKNEQFF.

The chain recombines TRBV5-3 with TRBJ2-7; no clear D gene. TRBV5-3 is an open reading frame, and its role is uncertain. Between the trimmed V and J ends, which lost 6 bases and 2 bases, there was a span of 6 bases. CDR3 length: 11 residues. This CDR3 reads CARIRTYEQYF. The DNA for the CDR3 is TGTGCCAGAATCCGGACCTACGAGCAGTACTTC.

V gene TRBV4-1 combines with J gene TRBJ1-1; D is unresolved. CDR1 and CDR2 (germline): MGHRA, YSYEKL. CDR3 length equals 16 residues. V was trimmed by 2 bases and J by 0 bases, leaving 13 bases between them. The chain's CDR3 is CASSQFWKVLNTEAFF. The CDR3 DNA sequence: TGCGCCAGCAGCCAATTCTGGAAAGTTTTGAACACTGAAGCTTTCTTT.

The chain couples TRBV11-2 to TRBJ2-3; D might be TRBD1 (6 bases). V was clipped by 1 base and J by 8 bases, with 16 bases between them. The germline gives CDR1 SGHAT, CDR2 FQNNGV. The CDR3 spans 15 residues. CDR3 sequence reads: CASSLGSGQSSTQYF. The DNA of the CDR3 is TGTGCCAGCAGCTTAGGTTCGGGACAATCAAGTACGCAGTATTTT.